The 7 T cell receptor beta chains reported below all come from one sample, sequenced in a study of blood T cell repertoires in COVID-19. TCRdb's copy holds only in-frame clones and misses some; the assay was immunoSEQ multiplex PCR. Of 73,000 or so clones listed, around 83% are singletons. The specimen sequenced was peripheral blood. These receptors all stem from a woman aged 55-75 years with acute or convalescent COVID-19.

The gene calls are TRBV5-4 and TRBJ1-3; 9 bases agree with TRBD1. The germline CDR1 and CDR2 sequences are SGHNT and YYREEE (reference sequence). This CDR3 region has 17 residues. The trim removed 2 bases at V and 3 bases at J, leaving 9 bases unmatched. CDR3 sequence reads: CASSFATGTGIGNTIYF. The CDR3 bases are TGTGCCAGCAGCTTCGCCACCGGGACAGGGATTGGAAACACCATATATTTT.

The chain combines TRBV5-8 with TRBJ1-1, with 9 bases lining up with TRBD1. Germline CDR1 reads SGHTS; CDR2 reads YDEGEE. This CDR3 spans 15 amino acids. The V segment lost 4 bases and the J segment 4 bases; nucleotides outside the gene matches: 8. The CDR3 sequence is CASSRDRVRGTEAFF. CDR3 sequence (DNA): TGTGCCAGCAGCCGGGACAGGGTGCGCGGCACTGAAGCTTTCTTT.

This clone was seen a handful of times. A junction boundary mismatches the germline segment, possibly from a read error. The CDR3 loop reads CASSQDHLSGQFKF. As DNA, the CDR3 is TGTGCCAGCAGCCAAGACCACCTCAGCGGACAGTTCAAATTC. This chain links TRBV3-1 (or the pseudogene TRBV3-2) with TRBJ1-2; D possibly corresponds to TRBD1 (6 bases). CDR3 length equals 14 residues. In germline, CDR1 is LGHDT, CDR2 YNNKEL (reference sequence).

The count of this clone is one. The chain recombines TRBV3-1 (or the pseudogene TRBV3-2) with TRBJ1-1; no reliable D call. The CDR3 is 13 amino acids. The germline V gene encodes CDR1 LGHDT and CDR2 YNNKEL (reference sequence). The V end lost 1 base, the J end lost 3 bases, and 6 bases lay between the germline ends. CDR3 bases: TGTGCCAGCAGCCAAGGGCGGGACACTGAAGCTTTCTTT. It translates to CASSQGRDTEAFF.

The chain joins TRBV5-1 to TRBJ2-4, with 8 nucleotides matching TRBD1. The CDR3 has 15 residues. Trimming removed 3 bases from V and 9 bases from J; junction bases left unmatched: 11. Germline V gives CDR1 SGHRS, CDR2 YFSETQ. DNA of the CDR3: TGCGCCAGCAGCTATGGAGCAGGGGGCGAGGGCATTCAGTACTTC. Residues: CASSYGAGGEGIQYF. The whole variable domain, remainder taken from reference TRBV5-1 and TRBJ2-4, is KAGVTQTPRYLIKTRGQQVTLSCSPISGHRSVSWYQQTPGQGLQFLFEYFSETQRNKGNFPGRFSGRQFSNSRSEMNVSTLELGDSALYLCASSYGAGGEGIQYFGAGTRLSVL.

A single count supports this clone. The gene calls are TRBV24-1 and TRBJ2-7; a possible D gene is TRBD2 (6 bases). V lost 5 bases and J 2 bases, leaving 18 bases between the germline ends. Per germline, CDR1 KGHDR and CDR2 SFDVKD. The CDR3 has 16 residues. CDR3 nucleotides: TGTGCCACCAGTGGCCGAGGACTGGAGGGTCCCTACGAGCAGTACTTC. Translated: CATSGRGLEGPYEQYF.

The chain uses TRBV3-1 (or the pseudogene TRBV3-2) and TRBJ2-5; possibly TRBD2 for D (6 bases). V was shortened by 4 bases and J by 4 bases, with 16 bases between the two germline ends. In germline, CDR1 is LGHDT, CDR2 YNNKEL (reference sequence). The CDR3 runs 15 residues. CDR3 amino acids: CASSLLSGGGETQYF. The DNA for the CDR3 is TGTGCCAGCAGCCTCCTTAGCGGAGGAGGAGAGACCCAGTACTTC.